These 21 T cell receptor beta chains share one sample of origin, sequenced in a study of CD8+CD57+ T cells in acquired aplastic anemia. TCR beta VDJ and CDR3 profiling used genomic DNA as template. TCRdb reprocessed the reads via MiXCR and lists one record per CDR3 protein. This sample has under 200,000 distinct CDR3 sequences, with 55% to 70% found just once. Sequencing input: sorted CD4+, CD8+, or CD8+CD57+ T cells (not recorded which) from PBMCs. The receptors originated from a human donor in good health.

The rearrangement uses TRBV20-1 and TRBJ2-1, with 7 bases lining up with TRBD1. V lost 6 bases to trimming and J lost 7 bases; unmatched junction nucleotides: 15. CDR1 is DFQATT, CDR2 SNEGSKA, per germline (reference sequence). This CDR3 has 15 residues. CDR3 sequence: CSAALDREGWNEQFF. CDR3 sequence (DNA): TGCAGTGCGGCTTTAGACAGGGAAGGTTGGAATGAGCAGTTCTTC.

This chain connects TRBV5-6 to TRBJ2-7; 8 bases fit TRBD1. CDR1 and CDR2 from the germline V gene are SGHDT and YYEEEE. V gave up 6 bases and J gave up 2 bases; unmatched junction bases: 13. The CDR3 spans 16 residues. The CDR3 loop reads CASTHLDRDPTYEQYF. The CDR3 DNA reads TGTGCCAGCACACACCTGGACAGGGACCCGACCTACGAGCAGTACTTC.

The rearrangement links TRBV15 to TRBJ2-5, with a possible D match to TRBD2 (5 bases). Per the germline V gene, CDR1 is LNHNV and CDR2 is YYDKDF (reference sequence). Trimming removed 1 base from V and 1 base from J, with 13 bases in between. CDR3 length: 16 residues. CDR3 protein: CATSRVLAALQETQYF. Here the CDR3 DNA reads TGTGCCACCAGCAGAGTCCTAGCAGCTCTCCAAGAGACCCAGTACTTC.

The genes are TRBV5-1 and TRBJ1-2, with unresolved D. This CDR3 is 12 amino acids long. The V gene's germline CDR1 is SGHRS and CDR2 YFSETQ. Trimming left V 4 bases short and J 6 bases short, with 10 bases between. The CDR3 coding sequence is TGCGCCAGCAGCCCCGAGGGAGATGGCTACACCTTC. The encoded protein is CASSPEGDGYTF.

CDR3 amino acids: CSATLGEREYGEQFF. CDR3 in DNA: TGCAGTGCTACGTTAGGGGAACGGGAATATGGTGAGCAGTTCTTC. The rearrangement uses TRBV20-1 and TRBJ2-1; the D gene could be TRBD1 or TRBD2 (5 bases each). The germline gives CDR1 DFQATT, CDR2 SNEGSKA (reference sequence). Trimming removed 4 bases from V and 9 bases from J, with 22 bases in between. The CDR3 length is 15 residues.

The chain links TRBV10-3 to TRBJ2-7; 8 bases align to TRBD1. J was trimmed by 3 bases and V by 7 bases; bases with no gene match: 11. Germline V gives CDR1 ENHRY, CDR2 SYGVKD. The CDR3 sequence is 15 residues long. CDR3 sequence reads: CAITDETGAVYEQYF. The CDR3 DNA reads TGTGCCATCACCGATGAGACAGGGGCCGTCTACGAGCAGTACTTC.

This chain connects TRBV7-8 to TRBJ1-1, with D maybe TRBD1 (6 bases). Germline CDR1 and CDR2: SGHVS and FQNEAQ. CDR3 size: 14 residues. V lost 4 bases and J 5 bases, leaving 14 bases between the germline ends. In DNA form, the CDR3 reads TGTGCCAGCAGCTCTATTTTAGGACAGACTGAAGCTTTCTTT. As protein: CASSSILGQTEAFF.

About this clonotype: A read error is possible here, since a much larger clone lies one base away. V and J are TRBV9 and TRBJ2-1; 11 bases are shared with TRBD2. Germline V gives CDR1 SGDLS, CDR2 YYNGEE. This CDR3 region has 15 residues. The J segment lost 8 bases and the V segment lost 4 bases, leaving 8 bases of the junction unmatched. Here the CDR3 DNA reads TGTGCCAGCAGCTTGGTGGTTAGCGGGAGGGATGAGCAGTTCTTC. It yields the protein CASSLVVSGRDEQFF.

This clonotype was observed many times. This sequence joins TRBV7-9 and TRBJ2-1; TRBD2 aligns across 12 bases. The trim removed 5 bases at V and 14 bases at J, leaving 4 bases unmatched. Germline V gives CDR1 SEHNR, CDR2 FQNEAQ (reference sequence). CDR3 length: 12 residues. CDR3 coding DNA: TGTGCCAGCAGCGCAGGACTAGCGGGGAAGTTCTTC. Translating it yields CASSAGLAGKFF.

This clonotype was seen only a few times. This chain uses TRBV15 with TRBJ1-2; D unresolved. The germline CDR1 and CDR2 sequences are LNHNV and YYDKDF (reference sequence). CDR3 length equals 13 residues. V lost 4 bases to trimming and J lost 5 bases, with 11 bases between them. The CDR3 DNA is TGTGCCACCAGCATTCCGGACCGGTATGGCTACACCTTC. Translating it yields CATSIPDRYGYTF.

This clonotype was picked up one time. The rearrangement links TRBV7-8 to TRBJ2-7; no firm D call. The CDR3 runs to 12 residues. Per germline, CDR1 SGHVS and CDR2 FQNEAQ. The ends were cut back, 0 bases at V and 5 bases at J, with 5 bases in the middle. CDR3 coding DNA: TGTGCCAGCAGCTTAGCGGTCCACGAGCAGTACTTC. Amino acid sequence: CASSLAVHEQYF.

The chain is built from TRBV5-1 and TRBJ1-2, with TRBD1 matching 7 bases. V shed 1 base and J 1 base; nucleotides not matched to a gene: 13. The CDR3 sequence is 18 residues long. Germline values: CDR1 SGHRS, CDR2 YFSETQ. CDR3 bases: TGCGCCAGCAGCTTGAGATCGGGGGGGGACAGCGATAACTATGGCTACACCTTC. Its translation: CASSLRSGGDSDNYGYTF.

The V and J genes are TRBV2 and TRBJ2-5; D not certain. This CDR3 has 13 residues. The ends were cut back, 2 bases at V and 1 base at J, with 5 bases in the middle. Germline CDR1 SNHLY, CDR2 FYNNEI. Here the CDR3 DNA reads TGTGCCAGCAGTGAAAGATCCCAAGAGACCCAGTACTTC. This sequence encodes CASSERSQETQYF.

In regard to this clonotype: This could be a read error, since a much larger clone is one nucleotide away. V usage is TRBV11-3 and J usage is TRBJ2-7, with a weak D call TRBD2 (6 bases). Germline values: CDR1 SGHNT, CDR2 YENEEA. The CDR3 has 18 amino acids. This CDR3 is CASSLDRRGGIIPYEQCF. CDR3 bases: TGTGCCAGCAGCTTAGATCGACGGGGCGGGATTATTCCCTACGAGCAGTGCTTC.

The CDR3 is CSVEGGRSSSGNTIYF. Written as DNA, the CDR3 is TGCAGCGTTGAAGGAGGAAGGTCCAGCTCTGGAAACACCATATATTTT. The chain has TRBV29-1 and TRBJ1-3; D gene uncertain. The germline gives CDR1 SQVTM, CDR2 ANQGSEA. The CDR3 runs 16 residues. Trimming pared 1 base from V and 0 bases from J, leaving 13 bases between.

Of note for this clonotype: One end of the junction is discordant with germline, which a read error may explain. The chain has TRBV15 and TRBJ2-5; D gene unclear. This CDR3 is built from 15 residues. CDR1 is LNHNV and CDR2 is YYDKDF in the germline V gene (reference sequence). This CDR3 reads CATSRDRNSQETRCF. In nucleotides, the CDR3 is TGTGCCACCAGCAGAGATCGTAACAGCCAAGAGACCCGGTGCTTC.

The chain recombines TRBV25-1 with TRBJ1-4; perhaps TRBD1 as D (5 bases). Trimming stripped 6 bases from V and 10 bases from J, with 15 bases between. In germline, CDR1 is MGHDK, CDR2 SYGVNS. The CDR3 length is 13 residues. As DNA, the CDR3 is TGTGCCAGCAGCCTAGGGGTTCGGGGAAAACTGTTTTTT. It encodes CASSLGVRGKLFF.

This clonotype was seen only once. J is TRBJ1-6 and V is TRBV10-3; D unresolved. Trimming cost V 7 bases and J 6 bases, with 16 bases left between them. The germline gives CDR1 ENHRY, CDR2 SYGVKD. CDR3 length: 15 residues. This CDR3 is CAIKMTSSSNSPLHF. CDR3 sequence (DNA): TGTGCCATCAAGATGACGTCGTCTTCTAATTCACCCCTCCACTTT.

This clonotype has ten or more counts. The rearrangement uses TRBV7-6 and TRBJ2-5; 10 bases are a match to TRBD1. This CDR3 has 15 residues. Germline V lookup: CDR1 SGHVS, CDR2 FNYEAQ. V trimming: 5 bases; J trimming: 4 bases; junction bases outside the gene matches: 7. The CDR3 sequence: CASSADRGQGETQYF. CDR3 bases: TGTGCCAGCAGCGCAGACAGGGGGCAAGGAGAGACCCAGTACTTC.

With respect to this clonotype: This may stem from a read error, because a much larger clone lies one nucleotide away. The genes are TRBV3-1 and TRBJ2-7; 8 bases map to TRBD2. CDR3 length equals 15 residues. The germline gives CDR1 LGHDT, CDR2 YNNKEL (reference sequence). The CDR3 spells CASSHRQRELYEQHF. CDR3 DNA sequence: TGTGCCAGCAGCCATCGTCAGCGGGAGCTCTACGAGCAGCACTTC.

This sequence joins TRBV29-1 and TRBJ1-1; the D gene is possibly TRBD1 (6 bases). The CDR3 loop spans 14 amino acids. V gave up 7 bases and J gave up 0 bases, with 15 bases separating them. The germline CDR1 and CDR2 sequences are SQVTM and ANQGSEA. The CDR3 DNA reads as TGCAGCGCTCGGACGGGGGCCCTGAACACTGAAGCTTTCTTT. It is translated as CSARTGALNTEAFF.